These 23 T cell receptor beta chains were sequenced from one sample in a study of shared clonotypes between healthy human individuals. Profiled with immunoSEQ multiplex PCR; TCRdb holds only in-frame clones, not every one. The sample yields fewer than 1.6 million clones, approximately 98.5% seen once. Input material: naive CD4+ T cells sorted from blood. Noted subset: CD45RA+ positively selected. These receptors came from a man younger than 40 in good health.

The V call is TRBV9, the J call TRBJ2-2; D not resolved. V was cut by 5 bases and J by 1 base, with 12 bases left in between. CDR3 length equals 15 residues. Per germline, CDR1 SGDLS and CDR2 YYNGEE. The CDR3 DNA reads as TGTGCCAGCAGTCCTACCGTGGGGAACACCGGGGAGCTGTTTTTT. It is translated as CASSPTVGNTGELFF.

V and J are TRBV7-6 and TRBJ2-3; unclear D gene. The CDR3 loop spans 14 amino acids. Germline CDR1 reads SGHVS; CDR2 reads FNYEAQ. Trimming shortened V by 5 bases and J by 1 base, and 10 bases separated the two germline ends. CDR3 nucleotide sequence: TGTGCCAGCAGCCAGAGGACCCGCACAGATACGCAGTATTTT. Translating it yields CASSQRTRTDTQYF. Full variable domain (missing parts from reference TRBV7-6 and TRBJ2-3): GAGVSQSPRYKVTKRGQDVALRCDPISGHVSLYWYRQALGQGPEFLTYFNYEAQQDKSGLPNDRFSAERPEGSISTLTIQRTEQRDSAMYRCASSQRTRTDTQYFGPGTRLTVL.

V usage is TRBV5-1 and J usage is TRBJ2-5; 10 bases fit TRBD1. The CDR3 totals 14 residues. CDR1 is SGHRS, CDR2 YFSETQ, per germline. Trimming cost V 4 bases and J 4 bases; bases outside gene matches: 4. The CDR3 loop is CASSMTGGRETQYF. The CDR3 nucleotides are TGCGCCAGCAGCATGACAGGGGGCCGAGAGACCCAGTACTTC.

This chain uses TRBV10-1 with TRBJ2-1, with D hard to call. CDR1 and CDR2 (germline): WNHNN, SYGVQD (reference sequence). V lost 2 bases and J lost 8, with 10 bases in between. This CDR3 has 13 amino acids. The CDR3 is CASSEVQTDEQFF. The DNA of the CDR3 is TGCGCCAGCAGTGAGGTACAGACCGATGAGCAGTTCTTC.

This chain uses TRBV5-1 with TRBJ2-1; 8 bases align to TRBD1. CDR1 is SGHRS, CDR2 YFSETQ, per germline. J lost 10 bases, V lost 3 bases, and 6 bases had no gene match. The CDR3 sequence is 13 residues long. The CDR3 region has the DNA TGCGCCAGCAGCTACGGACAGGGCGGAGAGCAGTTCTTC. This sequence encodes CASSYGQGGEQFF.

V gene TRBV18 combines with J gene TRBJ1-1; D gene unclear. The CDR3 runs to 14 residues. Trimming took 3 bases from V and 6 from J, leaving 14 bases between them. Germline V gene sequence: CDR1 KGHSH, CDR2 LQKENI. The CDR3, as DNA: TGTGCCAGCTCACCGACATGGCGGAAGGCTGAAGCTTTCTTT. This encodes CASSPTWRKAEAFF.

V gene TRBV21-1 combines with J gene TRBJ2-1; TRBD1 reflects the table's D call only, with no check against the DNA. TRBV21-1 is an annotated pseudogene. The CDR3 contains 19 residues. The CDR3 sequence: CASSKGPGQEHLAYNEQFF. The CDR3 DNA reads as TGTGCCAGCAGCAAAGGGCCTGGACAGGAACATCTCGCCTACAATGAGCAGTTCTTC.

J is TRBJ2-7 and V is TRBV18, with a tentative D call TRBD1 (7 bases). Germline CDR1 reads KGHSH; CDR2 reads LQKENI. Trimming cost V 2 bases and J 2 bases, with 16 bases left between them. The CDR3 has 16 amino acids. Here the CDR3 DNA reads TGTGCCAGCTCACCAGAGTTGGCAGGGGGGACCTACGAGCAGTACTTC. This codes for CASSPELAGGTYEQYF.

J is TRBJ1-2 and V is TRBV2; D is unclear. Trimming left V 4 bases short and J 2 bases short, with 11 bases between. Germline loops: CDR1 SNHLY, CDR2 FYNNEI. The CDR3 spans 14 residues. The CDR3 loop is CASSASATNYGYTF. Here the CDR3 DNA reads TGTGCCAGCAGTGCCTCGGCAACCAACTATGGCTACACCTTC.

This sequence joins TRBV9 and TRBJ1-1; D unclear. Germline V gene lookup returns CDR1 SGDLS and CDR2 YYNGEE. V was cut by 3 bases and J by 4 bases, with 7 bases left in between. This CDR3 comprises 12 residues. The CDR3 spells CASSADGTEAFF. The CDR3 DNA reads TGTGCCAGCAGCGCCGATGGCACTGAAGCTTTCTTT. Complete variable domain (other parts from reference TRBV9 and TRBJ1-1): DSGVTQTPKHLITATGQRVTLRCSPRSGDLSVYWYQQSLDQGLQFLIQYYNGEERAKGNILERFSAQQFPDLHSELNLSSLELGDSALYFCASSADGTEAFFGQGTRLTVV.

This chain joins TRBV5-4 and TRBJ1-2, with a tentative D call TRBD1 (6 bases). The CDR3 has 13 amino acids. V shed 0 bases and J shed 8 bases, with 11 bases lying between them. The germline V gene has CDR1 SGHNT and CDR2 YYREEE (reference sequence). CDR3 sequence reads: CASSLDRERGYTF. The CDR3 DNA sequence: TGTGCCAGCAGCTTGGACAGGGAGAGGGGCTACACCTTC.

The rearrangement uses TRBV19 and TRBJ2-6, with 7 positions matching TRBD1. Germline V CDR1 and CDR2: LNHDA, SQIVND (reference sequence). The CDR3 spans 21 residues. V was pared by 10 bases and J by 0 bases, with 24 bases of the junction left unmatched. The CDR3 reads CATSPRIPGQTKFSGANVLTF. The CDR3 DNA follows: TGTGCCACCTCACCCCGTATACCGGGACAGACAAAATTCTCTGGGGCCAACGTCCTGACTTTC.

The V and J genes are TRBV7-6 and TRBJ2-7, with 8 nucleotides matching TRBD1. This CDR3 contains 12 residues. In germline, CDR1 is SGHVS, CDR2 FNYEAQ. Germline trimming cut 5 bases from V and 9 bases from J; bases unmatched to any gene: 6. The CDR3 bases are TGTGCCAGCAGCCCTGGACAGGGCGGGCAGTACTTC. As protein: CASSPGQGGQYF.

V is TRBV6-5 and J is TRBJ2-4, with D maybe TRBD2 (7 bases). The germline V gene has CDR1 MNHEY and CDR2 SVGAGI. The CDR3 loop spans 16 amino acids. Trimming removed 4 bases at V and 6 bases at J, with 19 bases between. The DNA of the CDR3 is TGTGCCAGCAGTTCCAGACCCAGGGGAGGGAGAAACATTCAGTACTTC. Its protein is CASSSRPRGGRNIQYF.

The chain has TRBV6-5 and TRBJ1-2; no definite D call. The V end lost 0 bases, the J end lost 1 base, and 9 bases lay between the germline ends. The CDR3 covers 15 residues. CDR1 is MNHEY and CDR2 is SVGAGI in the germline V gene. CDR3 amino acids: CASSYSGIGNYGYTF. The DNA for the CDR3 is TGTGCCAGCAGTTACTCAGGGATCGGTAACTATGGCTACACCTTC.

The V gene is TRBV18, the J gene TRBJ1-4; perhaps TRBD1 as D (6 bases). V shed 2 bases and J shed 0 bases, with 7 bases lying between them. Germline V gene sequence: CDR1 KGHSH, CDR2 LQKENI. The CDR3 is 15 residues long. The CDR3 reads CASSPGGSTNEKLFF. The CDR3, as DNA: TGTGCCAGCTCACCAGGGGGCTCAACTAATGAAAAACTGTTTTTT.

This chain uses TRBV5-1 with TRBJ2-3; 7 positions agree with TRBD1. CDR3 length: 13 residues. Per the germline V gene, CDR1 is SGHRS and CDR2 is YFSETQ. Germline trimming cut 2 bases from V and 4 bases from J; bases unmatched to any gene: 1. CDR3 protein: CASSFTGADTQYF. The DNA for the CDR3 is TGCGCCAGCAGCTTCACAGGGGCAGATACGCAGTATTTT.

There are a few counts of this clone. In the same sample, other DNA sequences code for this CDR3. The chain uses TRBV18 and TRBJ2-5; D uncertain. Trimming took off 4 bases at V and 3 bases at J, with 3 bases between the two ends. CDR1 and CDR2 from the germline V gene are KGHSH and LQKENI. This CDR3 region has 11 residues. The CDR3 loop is CASSRKETQYF. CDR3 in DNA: TGTGCCAGCTCACGTAAAGAGACCCAGTACTTC.

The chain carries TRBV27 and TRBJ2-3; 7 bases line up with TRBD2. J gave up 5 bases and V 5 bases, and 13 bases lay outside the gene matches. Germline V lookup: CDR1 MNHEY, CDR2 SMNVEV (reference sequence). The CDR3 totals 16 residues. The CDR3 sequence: CASSRVGGSRQDTQYF. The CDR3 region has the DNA TGTGCCAGCAGTAGGGTAGGCGGGAGTAGGCAAGATACGCAGTATTTT.

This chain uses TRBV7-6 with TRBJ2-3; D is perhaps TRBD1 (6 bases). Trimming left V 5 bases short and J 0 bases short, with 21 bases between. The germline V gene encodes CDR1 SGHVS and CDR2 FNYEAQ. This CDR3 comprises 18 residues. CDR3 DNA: TGTGCCAGCAGCCCCCGGCTTGCAGGGGCGACTAGCACAGATACGCAGTATTTT. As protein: CASSPRLAGATSTDTQYF.

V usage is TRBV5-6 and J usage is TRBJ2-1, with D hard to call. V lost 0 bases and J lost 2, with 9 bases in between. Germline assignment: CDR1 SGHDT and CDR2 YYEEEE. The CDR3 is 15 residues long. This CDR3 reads CASSLAIRTYNEQFF. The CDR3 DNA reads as TGTGCCAGCAGCTTGGCAATACGAACCTACAATGAGCAGTTCTTC.

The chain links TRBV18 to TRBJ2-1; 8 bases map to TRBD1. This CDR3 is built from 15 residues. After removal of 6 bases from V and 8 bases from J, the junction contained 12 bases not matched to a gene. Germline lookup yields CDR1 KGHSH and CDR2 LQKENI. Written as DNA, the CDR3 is TGTGCCAGCTCCCCATGGACAGGGTCCAAGGATGAGCAGTTCTTC. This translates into CASSPWTGSKDEQFF.

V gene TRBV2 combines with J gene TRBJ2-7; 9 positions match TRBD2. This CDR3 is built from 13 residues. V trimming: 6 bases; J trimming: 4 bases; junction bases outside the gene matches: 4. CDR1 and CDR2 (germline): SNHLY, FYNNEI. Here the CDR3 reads CASRLAGEYEQYF. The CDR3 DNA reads TGTGCCAGCAGATTAGCGGGAGAGTACGAGCAGTACTTC. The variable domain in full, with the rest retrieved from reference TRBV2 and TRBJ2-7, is EPEVTQTPSHQVTQMGQEVILRCVPISNHLYFYWYRQILGQKVEFLVSFYNNEISEKSEIFDDQFSVERPDGSNFTLKIRSTKLEDSAMYFCASRLAGEYEQYFGPGTRLTVT.